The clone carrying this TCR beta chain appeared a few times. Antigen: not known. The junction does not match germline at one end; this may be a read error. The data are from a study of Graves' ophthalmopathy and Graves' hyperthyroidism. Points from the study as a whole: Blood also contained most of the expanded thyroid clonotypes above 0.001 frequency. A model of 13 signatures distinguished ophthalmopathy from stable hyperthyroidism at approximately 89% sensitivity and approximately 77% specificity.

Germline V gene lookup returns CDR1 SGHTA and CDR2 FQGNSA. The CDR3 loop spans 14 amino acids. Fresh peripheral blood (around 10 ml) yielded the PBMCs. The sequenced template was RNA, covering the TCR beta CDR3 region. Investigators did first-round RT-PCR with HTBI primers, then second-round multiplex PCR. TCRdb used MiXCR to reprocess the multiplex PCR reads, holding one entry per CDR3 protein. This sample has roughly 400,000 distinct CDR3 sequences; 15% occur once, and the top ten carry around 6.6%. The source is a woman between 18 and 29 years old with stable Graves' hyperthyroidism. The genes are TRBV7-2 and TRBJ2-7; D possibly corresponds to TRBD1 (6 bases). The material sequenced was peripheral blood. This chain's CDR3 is CAGSLDRWWDEQYF. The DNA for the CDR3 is TGTGCCGGCAGCTTAGACAGGTGGTGGGACGAGCAGTACTTC.